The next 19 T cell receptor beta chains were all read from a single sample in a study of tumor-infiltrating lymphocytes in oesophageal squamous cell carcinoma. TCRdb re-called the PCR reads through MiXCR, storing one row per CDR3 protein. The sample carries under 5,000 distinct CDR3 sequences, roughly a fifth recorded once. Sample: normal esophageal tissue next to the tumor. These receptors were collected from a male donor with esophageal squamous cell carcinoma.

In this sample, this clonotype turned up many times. The CDR3 DNA follows: TGTGCCAGCAGTTACCCCGGGACCTATGGCTACACCTTC. Translated: CASSYPGTYGYTF. This sequence joins TRBV6-6 and TRBJ1-2; TRBD1 might be the D (5 bases). CDR1 and CDR2 (germline): MNHNY, SVGAGI (reference sequence). The CDR3 length is 13 residues. Deletions cut 2 bases from V and 4 bases from J, with 8 bases between.

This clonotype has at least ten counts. CDR3 region: CATSRDGGNTEAFF. For the CDR3, the DNA is TGTGCCACCAGCAGAGATGGCGGGAACACTGAAGCTTTCTTT. The chain employs TRBV15 and TRBJ1-1, with D uncertain. The germline V and J ends were trimmed by 0 bases and 1 base, with 6 bases remaining between them. CDR1 and CDR2 from the germline V gene are LNHNV and YYDKDF (reference sequence). The CDR3 spans 14 residues. The variable domain in full, with the rest retrieved from reference TRBV15 and TRBJ1-1, is DAMVIQNPRYQVTQFGKPVTLSCSQTLNHNVMYWYQQKSSQAPKLLFHYYDKDFNNEADTPDNFQSRRPNTSFCFLDIRSPGLGDTAMYLCATSRDGGNTEAFFGQGTRLTVV.

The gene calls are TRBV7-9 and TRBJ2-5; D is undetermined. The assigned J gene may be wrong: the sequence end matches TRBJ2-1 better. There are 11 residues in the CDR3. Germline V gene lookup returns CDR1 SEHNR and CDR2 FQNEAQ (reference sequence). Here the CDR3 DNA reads TGTGCCAGCAGCTTTTTAGATGAGCAGTTCTTC. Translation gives CASSFLDEQFF.

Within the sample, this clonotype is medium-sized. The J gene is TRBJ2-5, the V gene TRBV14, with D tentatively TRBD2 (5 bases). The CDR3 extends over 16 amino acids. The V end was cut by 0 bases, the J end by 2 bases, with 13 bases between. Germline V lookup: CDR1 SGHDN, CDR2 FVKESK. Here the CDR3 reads CASSQERTWAQETQYF. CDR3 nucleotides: TGTGCCAGCAGCCAAGAAAGGACTTGGGCTCAAGAGACCCAGTACTTC. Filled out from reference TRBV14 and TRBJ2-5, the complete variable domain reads EAGVTQFPSHSVIEKGQTVTLRCDPISGHDNLYWYRRVMGKEIKFLLHFVKESKQDESGMPNNRFLAERTGGTYSTLKVQPAELEDSGVYFCASSQERTWAQETQYFGPGTRLLVL.

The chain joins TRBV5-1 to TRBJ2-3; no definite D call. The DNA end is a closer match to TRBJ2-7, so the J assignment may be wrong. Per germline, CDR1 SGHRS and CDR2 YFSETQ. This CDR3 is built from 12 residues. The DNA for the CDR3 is TGCGCCAGCAGCTTAACACAACACGAGCAGTACTTC. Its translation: CASSLTQHEQYF.

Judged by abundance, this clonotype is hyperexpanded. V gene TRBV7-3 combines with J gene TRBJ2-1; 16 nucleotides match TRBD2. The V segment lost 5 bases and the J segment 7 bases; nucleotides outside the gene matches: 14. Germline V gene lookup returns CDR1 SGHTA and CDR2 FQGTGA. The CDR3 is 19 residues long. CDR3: CASSTSGGTSGGALNEQFF. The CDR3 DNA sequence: TGTGCCAGCAGCACCTCCGGCGGGACTAGCGGGGGGGCTTTGAATGAGCAGTTCTTC.

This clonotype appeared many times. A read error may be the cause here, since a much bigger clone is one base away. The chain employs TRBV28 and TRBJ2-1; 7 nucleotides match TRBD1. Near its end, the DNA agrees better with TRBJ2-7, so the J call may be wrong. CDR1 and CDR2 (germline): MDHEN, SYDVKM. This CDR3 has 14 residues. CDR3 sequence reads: CASSLRGQINEQYF. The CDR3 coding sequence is TGTGCCAGCAGTCTCAGGGGACAGATCAATGAGCAGTACTTC.

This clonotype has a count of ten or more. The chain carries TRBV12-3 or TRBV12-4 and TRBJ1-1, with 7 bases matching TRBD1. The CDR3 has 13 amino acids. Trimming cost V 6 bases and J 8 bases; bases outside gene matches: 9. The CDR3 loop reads CASSRTGTAEAFF. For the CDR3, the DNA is TGTGCCAGCAGCCGAACCGGGACAGCCGAAGCTTTCTTT.

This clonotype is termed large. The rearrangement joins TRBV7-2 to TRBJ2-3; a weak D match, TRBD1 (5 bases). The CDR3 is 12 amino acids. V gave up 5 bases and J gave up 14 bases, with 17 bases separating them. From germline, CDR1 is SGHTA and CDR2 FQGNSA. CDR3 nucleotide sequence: TGTGCCAGCAGCCCTAGGGTAGGGGCTACGTATTTT. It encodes CASSPRVGATYF.

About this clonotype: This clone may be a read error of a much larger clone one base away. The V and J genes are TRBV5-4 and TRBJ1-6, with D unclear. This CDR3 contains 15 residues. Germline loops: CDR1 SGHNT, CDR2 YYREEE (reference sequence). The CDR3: CASSPIAQGNSPLNF. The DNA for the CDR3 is TGTGCCAGCAGCCCCATCGCGCAAGGAAATTCACCCCTCAACTTT.

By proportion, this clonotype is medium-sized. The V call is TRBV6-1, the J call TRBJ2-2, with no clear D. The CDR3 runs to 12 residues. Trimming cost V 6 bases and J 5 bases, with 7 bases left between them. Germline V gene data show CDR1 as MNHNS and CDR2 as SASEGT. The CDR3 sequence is CASRPLTGELFF. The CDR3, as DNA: TGTGCCAGCAGACCCCTAACCGGGGAGCTGTTTTTT.

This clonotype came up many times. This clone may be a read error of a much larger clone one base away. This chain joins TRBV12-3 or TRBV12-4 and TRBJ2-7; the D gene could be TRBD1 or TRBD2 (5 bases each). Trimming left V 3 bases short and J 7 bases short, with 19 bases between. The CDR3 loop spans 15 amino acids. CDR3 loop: CASSLSRGHAVEQYF. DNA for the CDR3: TGTGCCAGCAGTTTGAGTCGGGGCCACGCCGTTGAGCAGTACTTC.

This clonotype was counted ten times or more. The CDR3: CASSSLENTQYF. CDR3 bases: TGTGCCAGCAGTTCCCTTGAGAATACGCAGTATTTT. The genes are TRBV27 and TRBJ2-3; no firm D call. Trimming removed 4 bases at V and 7 bases at J, with 9 bases between. This CDR3 contains 12 residues. The germline V gene has CDR1 MNHEY and CDR2 SMNVEV (reference sequence).

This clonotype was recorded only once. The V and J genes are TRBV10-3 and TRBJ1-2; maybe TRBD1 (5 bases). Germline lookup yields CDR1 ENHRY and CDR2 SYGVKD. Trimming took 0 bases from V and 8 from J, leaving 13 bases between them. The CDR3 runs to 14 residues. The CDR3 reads CAISESTRGAGYTF. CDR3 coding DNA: TGTGCCATCAGTGAGTCAACTAGGGGCGCGGGCTACACCTTC.

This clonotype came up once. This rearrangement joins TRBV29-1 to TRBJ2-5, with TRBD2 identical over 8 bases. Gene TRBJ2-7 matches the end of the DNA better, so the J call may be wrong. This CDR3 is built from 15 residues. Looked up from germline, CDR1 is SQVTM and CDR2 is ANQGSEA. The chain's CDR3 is CSVEAYGGDSYEQYF. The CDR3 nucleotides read TGCAGCGTTGAAGCGTACGGGGGGGACTCCTACGAGCAGTACTTC.

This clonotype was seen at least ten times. CDR3 residues: CASQGGETGELFF. The CDR3 DNA reads TGTGCCAGCCAGGGGGGGGAGACCGGGGAGCTGTTTTTT. The V call is TRBV12-3 or TRBV12-4, the J call TRBJ2-2, with D perhaps matching TRBD1 or TRBD2 (7 bases each). This CDR3 has 13 amino acids. V lost 8 bases and J lost 5, with 12 bases in between.

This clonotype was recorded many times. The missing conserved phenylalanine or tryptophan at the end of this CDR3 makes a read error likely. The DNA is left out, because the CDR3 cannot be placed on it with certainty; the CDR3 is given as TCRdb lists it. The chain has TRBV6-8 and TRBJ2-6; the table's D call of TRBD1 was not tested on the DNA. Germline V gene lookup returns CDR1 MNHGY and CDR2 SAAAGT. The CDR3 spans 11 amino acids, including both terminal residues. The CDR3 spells CWGNGIRDQDM.

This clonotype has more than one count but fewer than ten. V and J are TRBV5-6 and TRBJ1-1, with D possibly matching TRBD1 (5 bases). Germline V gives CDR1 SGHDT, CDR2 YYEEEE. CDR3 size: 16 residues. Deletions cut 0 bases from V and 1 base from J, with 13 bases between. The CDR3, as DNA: TGTGCCAGCAGCTTGGCCTCGGGACTTTGGAACACTGAAGCTTTCTTT. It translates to CASSLASGLWNTEAFF.

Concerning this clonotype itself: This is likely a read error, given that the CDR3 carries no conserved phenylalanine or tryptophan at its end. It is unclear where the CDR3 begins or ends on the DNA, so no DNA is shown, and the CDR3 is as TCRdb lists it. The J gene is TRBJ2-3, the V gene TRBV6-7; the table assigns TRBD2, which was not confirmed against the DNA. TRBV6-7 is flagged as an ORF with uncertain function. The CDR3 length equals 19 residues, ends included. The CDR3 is CASSYSKQALVTMATPSVR.